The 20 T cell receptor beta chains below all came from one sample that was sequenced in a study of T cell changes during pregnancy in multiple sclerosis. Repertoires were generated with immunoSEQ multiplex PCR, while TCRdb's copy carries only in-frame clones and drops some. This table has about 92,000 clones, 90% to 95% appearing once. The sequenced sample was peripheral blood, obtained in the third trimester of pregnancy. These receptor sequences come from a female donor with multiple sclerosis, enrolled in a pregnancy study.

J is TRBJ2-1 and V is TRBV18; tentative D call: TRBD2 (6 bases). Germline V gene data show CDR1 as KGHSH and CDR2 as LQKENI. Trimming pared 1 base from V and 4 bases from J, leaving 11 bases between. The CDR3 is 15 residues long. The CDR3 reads CASSPLGGIYNEQFF. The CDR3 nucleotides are TGTGCCAGCTCACCACTTGGGGGGATTTACAATGAGCAGTTCTTC.

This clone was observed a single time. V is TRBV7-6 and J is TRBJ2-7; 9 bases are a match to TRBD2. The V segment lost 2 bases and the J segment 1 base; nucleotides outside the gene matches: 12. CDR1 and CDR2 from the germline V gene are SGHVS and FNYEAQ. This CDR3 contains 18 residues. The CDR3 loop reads CASSLSDHSGSNSYEQYF. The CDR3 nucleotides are TGTGCCAGCAGCTTATCCGACCATAGCGGGAGTAATTCCTACGAGCAGTACTTC.

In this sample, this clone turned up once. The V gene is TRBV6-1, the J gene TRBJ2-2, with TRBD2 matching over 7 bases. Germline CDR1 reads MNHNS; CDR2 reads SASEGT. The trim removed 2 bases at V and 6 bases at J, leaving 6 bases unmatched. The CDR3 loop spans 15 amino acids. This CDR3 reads CASSELAGVAGELFF. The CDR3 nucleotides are TGTGCCAGCAGTGAACTGGCGGGAGTGGCCGGGGAGCTGTTTTTT.

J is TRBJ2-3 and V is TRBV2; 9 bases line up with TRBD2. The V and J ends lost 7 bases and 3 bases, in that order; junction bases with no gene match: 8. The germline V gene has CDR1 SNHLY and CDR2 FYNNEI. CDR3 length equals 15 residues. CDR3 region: CASKGMTSGTDTQYF. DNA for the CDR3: TGTGCCAGCAAGGGTATGACTAGCGGTACAGATACGCAGTATTTT.

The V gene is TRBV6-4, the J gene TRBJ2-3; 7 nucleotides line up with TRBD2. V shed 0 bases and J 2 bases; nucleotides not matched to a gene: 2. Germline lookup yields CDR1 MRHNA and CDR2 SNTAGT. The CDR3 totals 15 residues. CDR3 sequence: CASSDSGTTTDTQYF. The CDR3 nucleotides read TGTGCCAGCAGTGACTCAGGGACTACCACAGATACGCAGTATTTT.

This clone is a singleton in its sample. The CDR3 nucleotides are TGTGCCAGCAGCAACGGCGGGACAGGGTTCGACGAGCAGTACTTC. This encodes CASSNGGTGFDEQYF. V and J are TRBV7-8 and TRBJ2-7; TRBD1 agrees at 9 bases. The germline V gene encodes CDR1 SGHVS and CDR2 FQNEAQ. Trimming at V came to 5 bases and at J to 5 bases, leaving 10 bases not matched to a gene. The CDR3 totals 15 residues.

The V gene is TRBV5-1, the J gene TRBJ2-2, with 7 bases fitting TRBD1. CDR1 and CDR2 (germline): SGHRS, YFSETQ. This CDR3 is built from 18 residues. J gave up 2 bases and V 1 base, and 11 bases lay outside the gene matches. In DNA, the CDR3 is TGCGCCAGCAGCTTGAGGCGACAGGGTCGCGGTAACACCGGGGAGCTGTTTTTT. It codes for CASSLRRQGRGNTGELFF.

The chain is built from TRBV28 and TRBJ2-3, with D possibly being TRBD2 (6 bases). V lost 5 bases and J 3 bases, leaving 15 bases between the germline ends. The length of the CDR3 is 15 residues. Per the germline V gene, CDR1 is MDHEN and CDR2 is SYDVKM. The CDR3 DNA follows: TGTGCCAGCAGTGTCCCGGGACGGGGGACAGATACGCAGTATTTT. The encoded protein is CASSVPGRGTDTQYF.

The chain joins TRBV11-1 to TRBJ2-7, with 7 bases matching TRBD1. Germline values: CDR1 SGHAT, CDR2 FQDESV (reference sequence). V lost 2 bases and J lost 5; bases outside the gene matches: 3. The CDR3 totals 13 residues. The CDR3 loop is CASSLNRGDEQYF. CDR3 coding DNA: TGTGCCAGCAGCTTAAACAGGGGCGACGAGCAGTACTTC.

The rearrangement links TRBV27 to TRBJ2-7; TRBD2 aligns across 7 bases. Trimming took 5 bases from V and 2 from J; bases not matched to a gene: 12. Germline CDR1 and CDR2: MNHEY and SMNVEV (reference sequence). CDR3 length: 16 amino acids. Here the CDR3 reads CASSPRLGGGPYEQYF. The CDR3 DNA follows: TGTGCCAGCAGTCCACGACTTGGGGGAGGGCCCTACGAGCAGTACTTC.

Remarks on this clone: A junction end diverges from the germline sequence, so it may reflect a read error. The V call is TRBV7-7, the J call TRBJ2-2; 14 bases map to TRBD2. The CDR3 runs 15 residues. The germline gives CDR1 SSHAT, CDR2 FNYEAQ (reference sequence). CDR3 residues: CASSLGLAGGGELFF. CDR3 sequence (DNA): TGTGCTAGCAGCTTAGGACTAGCGGGAGGCGGGGAGCTGTTTTTT.

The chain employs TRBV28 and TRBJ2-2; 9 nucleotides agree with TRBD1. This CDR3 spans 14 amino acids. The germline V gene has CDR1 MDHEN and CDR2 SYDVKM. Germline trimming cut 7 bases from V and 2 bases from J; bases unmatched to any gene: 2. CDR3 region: CASKTGGNTGELFF. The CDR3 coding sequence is TGTGCCAGCAAAACAGGGGGCAACACCGGGGAGCTGTTTTTT.

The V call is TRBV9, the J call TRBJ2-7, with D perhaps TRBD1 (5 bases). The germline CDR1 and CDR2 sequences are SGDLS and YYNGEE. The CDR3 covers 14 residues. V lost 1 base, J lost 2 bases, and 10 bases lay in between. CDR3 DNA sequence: TGTGCCAGCAGCGTAACAGCAGGGCCCTACGAGCAGTACTTC. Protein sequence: CASSVTAGPYEQYF.

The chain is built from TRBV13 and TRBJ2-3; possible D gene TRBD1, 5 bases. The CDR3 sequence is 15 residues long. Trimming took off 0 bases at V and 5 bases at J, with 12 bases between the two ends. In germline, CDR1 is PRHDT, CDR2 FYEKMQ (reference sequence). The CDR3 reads CASSLGDKGIDTQYF. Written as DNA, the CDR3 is TGTGCCAGCAGCTTAGGGGACAAGGGTATAGATACGCAGTATTTT.

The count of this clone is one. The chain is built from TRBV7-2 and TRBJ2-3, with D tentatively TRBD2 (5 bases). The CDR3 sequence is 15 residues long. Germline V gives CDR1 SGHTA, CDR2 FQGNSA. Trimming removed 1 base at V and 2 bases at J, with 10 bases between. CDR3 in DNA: TGTGCCAGCAGCTTAGGGGAGCGGTTCACAGATACGCAGTATTTT. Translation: CASSLGERFTDTQYF. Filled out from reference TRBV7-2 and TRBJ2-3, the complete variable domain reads GAGVSQSPSNKVTEKGKDVELRCDPISGHTALYWYRQSLGQGLEFLIYFQGNSAPDKSGLPSDRFSAERTGGSVSTLTIQRTQQEDSAVYLCASSLGERFTDTQYFGPGTRLTVL.

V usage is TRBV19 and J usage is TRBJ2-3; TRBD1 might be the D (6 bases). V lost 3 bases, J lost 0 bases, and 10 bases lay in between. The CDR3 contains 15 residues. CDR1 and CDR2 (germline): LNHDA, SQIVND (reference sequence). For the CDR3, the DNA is TGTGCCAGTAGTATTTCTAGGGGGAGCACAGATACGCAGTATTTT. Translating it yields CASSISRGSTDTQYF.

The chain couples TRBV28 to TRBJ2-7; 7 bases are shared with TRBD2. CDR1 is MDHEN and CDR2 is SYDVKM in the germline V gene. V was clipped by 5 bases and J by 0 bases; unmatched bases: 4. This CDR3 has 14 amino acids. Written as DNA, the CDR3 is TGTGCCAGCAGTCAAGCGGGGCCCTCCTACGAGCAGTACTTC. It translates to CASSQAGPSYEQYF.

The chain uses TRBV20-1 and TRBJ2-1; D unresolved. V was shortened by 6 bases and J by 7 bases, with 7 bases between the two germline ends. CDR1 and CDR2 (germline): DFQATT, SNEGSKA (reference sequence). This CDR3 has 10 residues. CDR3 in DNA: TGCAGTGCCGAGCGAAATGAGCAGTTCTTC. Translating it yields CSAERNEQFF.

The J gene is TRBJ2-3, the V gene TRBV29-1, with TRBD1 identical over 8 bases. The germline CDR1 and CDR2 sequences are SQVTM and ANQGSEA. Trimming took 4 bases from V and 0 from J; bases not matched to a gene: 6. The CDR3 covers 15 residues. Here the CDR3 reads CSVGGQVISTDTQYF. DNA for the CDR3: TGCAGCGTTGGGGGACAGGTTATTAGCACAGATACGCAGTATTTT.

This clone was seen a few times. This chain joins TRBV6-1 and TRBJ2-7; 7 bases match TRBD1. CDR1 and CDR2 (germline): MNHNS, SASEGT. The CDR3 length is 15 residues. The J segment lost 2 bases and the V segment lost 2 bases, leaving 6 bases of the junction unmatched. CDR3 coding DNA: TGTGCCAGCAGTGAACGGGACAGTGCAACCTACGAGCAGTACTTC. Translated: CASSERDSATYEQYF.